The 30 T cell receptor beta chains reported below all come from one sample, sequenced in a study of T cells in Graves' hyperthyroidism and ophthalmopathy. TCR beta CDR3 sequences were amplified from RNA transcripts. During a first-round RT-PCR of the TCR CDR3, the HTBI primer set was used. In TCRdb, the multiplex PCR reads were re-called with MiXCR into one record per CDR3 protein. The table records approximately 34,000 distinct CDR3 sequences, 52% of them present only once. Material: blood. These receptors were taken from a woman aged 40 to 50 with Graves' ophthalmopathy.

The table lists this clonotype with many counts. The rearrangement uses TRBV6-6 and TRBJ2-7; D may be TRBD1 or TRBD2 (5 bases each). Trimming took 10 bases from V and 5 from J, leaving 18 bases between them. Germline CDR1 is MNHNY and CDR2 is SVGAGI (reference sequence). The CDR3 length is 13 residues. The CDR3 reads CATMGVRDDEQYF. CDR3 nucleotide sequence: TGTGCCACAATGGGGGTCCGCGACGACGAGCAGTACTTC.

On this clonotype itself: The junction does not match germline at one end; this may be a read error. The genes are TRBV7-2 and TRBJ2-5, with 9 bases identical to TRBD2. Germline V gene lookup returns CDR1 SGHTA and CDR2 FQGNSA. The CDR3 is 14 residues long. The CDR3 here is CAGSSGLAWETQYF. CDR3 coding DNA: TGTGCCGGCAGCTCCGGACTAGCGTGGGAGACCCAGTACTTC.

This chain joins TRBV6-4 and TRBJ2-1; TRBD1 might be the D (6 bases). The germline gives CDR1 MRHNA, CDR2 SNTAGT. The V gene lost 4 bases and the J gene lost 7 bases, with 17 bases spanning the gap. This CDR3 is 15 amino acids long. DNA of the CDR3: TGTGCCAGCAGTGGCACAGGGCATAGTGCGAATGAGCAGTTCTTC. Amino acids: CASSGTGHSANEQFF.

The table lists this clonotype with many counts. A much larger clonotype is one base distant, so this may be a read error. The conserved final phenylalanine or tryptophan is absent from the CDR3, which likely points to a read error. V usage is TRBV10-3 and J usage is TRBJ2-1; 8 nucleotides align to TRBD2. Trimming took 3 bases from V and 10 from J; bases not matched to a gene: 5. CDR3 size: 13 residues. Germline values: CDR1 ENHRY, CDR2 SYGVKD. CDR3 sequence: CAISESGGWEQFL. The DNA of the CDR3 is TGTGCCATCAGTGAAAGCGGGGGCTGGGAGCAGTTCCTC.

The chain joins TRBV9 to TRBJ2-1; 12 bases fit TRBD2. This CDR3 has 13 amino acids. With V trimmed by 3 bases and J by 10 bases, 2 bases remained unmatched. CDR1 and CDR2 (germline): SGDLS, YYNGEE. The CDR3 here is CASSGLAGEEQFF. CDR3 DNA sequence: TGTGCCAGCAGCGGACTAGCGGGAGAAGAGCAGTTCTTC.

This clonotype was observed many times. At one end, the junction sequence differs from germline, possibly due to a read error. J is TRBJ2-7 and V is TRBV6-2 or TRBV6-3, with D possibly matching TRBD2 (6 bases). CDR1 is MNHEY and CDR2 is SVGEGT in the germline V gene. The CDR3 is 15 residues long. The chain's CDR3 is CASSSQQTGGYEQCF. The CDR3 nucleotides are TGTGCCAGCAGTTCCCAACAGACCGGAGGGTACGAGCAGTGCTTC.

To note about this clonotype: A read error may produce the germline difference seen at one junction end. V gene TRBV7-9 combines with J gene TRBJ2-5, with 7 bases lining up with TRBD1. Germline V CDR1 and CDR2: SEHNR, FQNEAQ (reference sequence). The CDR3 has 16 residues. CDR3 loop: CASSTDRSADRETRYF. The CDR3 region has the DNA TGTGCCAGCAGCACGGACAGGTCGGCGGATCGAGAGACCCGGTACTTC.

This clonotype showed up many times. The CDR3, as DNA: TGCGCCAGCAGCCAAGATCCGGGGGCGAGGGAGACCCAGTACTTC. Encoded protein: CASSQDPGARETQYF. V is TRBV4-3 and J is TRBJ2-5; TRBD1 or TRBD2 may be the D gene (6 bases each). Trimming stripped 0 bases from V and 5 bases from J, with 13 bases between. The CDR3 totals 15 residues. Germline V lookup: CDR1 LGHNA, CDR2 YSLEER.

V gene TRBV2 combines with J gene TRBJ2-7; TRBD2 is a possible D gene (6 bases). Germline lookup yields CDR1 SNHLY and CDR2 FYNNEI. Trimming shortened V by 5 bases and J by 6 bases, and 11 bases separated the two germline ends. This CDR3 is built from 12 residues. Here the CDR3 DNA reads TGTGCCAGCAGTACCCTAGCGACCGAGCAGTACTTC. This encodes CASSTLATEQYF.

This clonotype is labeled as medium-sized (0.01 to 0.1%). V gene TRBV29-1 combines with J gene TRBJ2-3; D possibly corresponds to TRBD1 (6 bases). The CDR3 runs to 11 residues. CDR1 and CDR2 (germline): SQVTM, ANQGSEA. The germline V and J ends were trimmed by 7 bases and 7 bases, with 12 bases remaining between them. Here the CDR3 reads CSGVTGNTQYF. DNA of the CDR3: TGCAGCGGGGTAACAGGGAATACGCAGTATTTT.

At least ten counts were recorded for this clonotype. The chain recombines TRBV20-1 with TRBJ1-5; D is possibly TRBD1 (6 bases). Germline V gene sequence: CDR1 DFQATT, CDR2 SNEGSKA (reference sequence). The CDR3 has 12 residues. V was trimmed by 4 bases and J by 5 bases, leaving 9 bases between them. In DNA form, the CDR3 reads TGCAGTGCTAAGGGGGGCGATCAGCCCCAGCATTTT. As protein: CSAKGGDQPQHF.

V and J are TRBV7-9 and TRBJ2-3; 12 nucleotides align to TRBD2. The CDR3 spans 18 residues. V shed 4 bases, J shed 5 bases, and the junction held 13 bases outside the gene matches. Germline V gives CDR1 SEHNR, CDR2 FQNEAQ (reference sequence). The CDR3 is CASSSAPRLAGVKDTQYF. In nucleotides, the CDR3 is TGTGCCAGCAGCTCAGCGCCCCGACTAGCGGGGGTGAAAGATACGCAGTATTTT.

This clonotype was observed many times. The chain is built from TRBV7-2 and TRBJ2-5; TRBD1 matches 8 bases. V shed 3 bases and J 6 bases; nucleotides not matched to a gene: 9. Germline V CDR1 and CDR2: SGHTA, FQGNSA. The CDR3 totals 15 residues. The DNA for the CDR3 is TGTGCCAGCAGCTTGGGAGTACAGGGGGGACAGACCCAGTACTTC. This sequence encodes CASSLGVQGGQTQYF.

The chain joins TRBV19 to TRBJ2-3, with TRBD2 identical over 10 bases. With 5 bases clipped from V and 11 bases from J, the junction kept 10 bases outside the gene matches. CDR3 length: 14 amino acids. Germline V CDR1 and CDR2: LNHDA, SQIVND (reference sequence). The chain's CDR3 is CASSASGRINEQYF. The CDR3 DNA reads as TGTGCCAGTAGTGCTAGCGGGAGAATAAATGAGCAGTATTTT.

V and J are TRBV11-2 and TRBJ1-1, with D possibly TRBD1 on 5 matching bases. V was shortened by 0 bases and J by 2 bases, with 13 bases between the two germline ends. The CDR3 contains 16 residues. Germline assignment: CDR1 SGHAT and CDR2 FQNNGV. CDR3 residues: CASSLEWGRSNTEAFF. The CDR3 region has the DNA TGTGCCAGCAGCTTAGAATGGGGGAGGAGTAACACTGAAGCTTTCTTT. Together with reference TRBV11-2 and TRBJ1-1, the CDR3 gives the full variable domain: EAGVAQSPRYKIIEKRQSVAFWCNPISGHATLYWYQQILGQGPKLLIQFQNNGVVDDSQLPKDRFSAERLKGVDSTLKIQPAKLEDSAVYLCASSLEWGRSNTEAFFGQGTRLTVV.

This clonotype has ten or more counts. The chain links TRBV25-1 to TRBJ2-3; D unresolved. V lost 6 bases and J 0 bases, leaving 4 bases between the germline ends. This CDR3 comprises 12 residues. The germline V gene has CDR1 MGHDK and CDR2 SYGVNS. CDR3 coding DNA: TGTGCCAGCAGCGGGAGCACAGATACGCAGTATTTT. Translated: CASSGSTDTQYF.

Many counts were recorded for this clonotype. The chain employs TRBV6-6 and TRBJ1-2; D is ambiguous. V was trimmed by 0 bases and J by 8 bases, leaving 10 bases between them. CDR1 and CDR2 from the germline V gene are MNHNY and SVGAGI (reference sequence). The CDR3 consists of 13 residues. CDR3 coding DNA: TGTGCCAGCAGTTACTCTGGGGAGTTGGGCTACACCTTC. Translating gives CASSYSGELGYTF.

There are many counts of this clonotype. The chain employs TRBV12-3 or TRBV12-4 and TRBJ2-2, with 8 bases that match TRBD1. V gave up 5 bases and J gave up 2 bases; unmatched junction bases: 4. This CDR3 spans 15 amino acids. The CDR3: CASSTGQGNTGELFF. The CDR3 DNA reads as TGTGCCAGCAGTACCGGACAGGGAAACACCGGGGAGCTGTTTTTT.

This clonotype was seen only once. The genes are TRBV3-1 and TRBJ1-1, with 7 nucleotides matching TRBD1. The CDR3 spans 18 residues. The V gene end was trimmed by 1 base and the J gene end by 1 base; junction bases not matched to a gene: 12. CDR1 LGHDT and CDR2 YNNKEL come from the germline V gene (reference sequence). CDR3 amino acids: CASSQGQGGLSPNTEAFF. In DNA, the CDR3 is TGTGCCAGCAGCCAAGGTCAGGGGGGGCTCTCACCGAACACTGAAGCTTTCTTT.

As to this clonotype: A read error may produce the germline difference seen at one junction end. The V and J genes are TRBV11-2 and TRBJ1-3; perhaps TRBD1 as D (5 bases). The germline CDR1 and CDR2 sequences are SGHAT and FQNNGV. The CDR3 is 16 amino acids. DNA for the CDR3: TGTGCCAGCAGGGTCTATGAGGGGATCACTGGAAACACCACATATTTT. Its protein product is CASRVYEGITGNTTYF. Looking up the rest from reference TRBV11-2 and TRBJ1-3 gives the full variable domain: EAGVAQSPRYKIIEKRQSVAFWCNPISGHATLYWYQQILGQGPKLLIQFQNNGVVDDSQLPKDRFSAERLKGVDSTLKIQPAKLEDSAVYLCASRVYEGITGNTTYFGEGSWLTVV.

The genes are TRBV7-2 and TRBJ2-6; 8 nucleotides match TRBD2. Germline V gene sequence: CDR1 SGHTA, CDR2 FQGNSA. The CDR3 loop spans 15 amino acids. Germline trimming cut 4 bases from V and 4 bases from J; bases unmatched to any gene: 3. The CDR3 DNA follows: TGTGCCAGCAGCTCCGGGGGGGCCGGGGCCAACGTCCTGACTTTC. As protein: CASSSGGAGANVLTF.

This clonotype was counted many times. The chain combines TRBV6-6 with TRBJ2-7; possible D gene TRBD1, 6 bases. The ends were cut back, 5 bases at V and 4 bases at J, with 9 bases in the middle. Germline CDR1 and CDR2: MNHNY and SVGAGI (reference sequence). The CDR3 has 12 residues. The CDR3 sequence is CASSETGYEQYF. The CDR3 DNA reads TGTGCCAGCAGTGAGACAGGATACGAGCAGTACTTC.

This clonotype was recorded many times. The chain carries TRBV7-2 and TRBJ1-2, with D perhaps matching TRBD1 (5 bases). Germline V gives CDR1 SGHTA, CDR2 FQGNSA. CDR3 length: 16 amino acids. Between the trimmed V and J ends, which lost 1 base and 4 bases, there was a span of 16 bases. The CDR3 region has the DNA TGTGCCAGCAGCTTAGGGGCCGGGACCGCAATCTATGGCTACACCTTC. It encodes CASSLGAGTAIYGYTF.

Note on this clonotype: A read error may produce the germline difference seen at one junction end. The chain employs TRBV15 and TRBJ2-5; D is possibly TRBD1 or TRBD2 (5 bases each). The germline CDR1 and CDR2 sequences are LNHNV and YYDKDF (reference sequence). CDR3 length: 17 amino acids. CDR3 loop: CATSSRPGRSTQGTQYF. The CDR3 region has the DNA TGTGCCACCAGCTCCCGGCCGGGACGCTCAACGCAAGGGACCCAGTACTTC.

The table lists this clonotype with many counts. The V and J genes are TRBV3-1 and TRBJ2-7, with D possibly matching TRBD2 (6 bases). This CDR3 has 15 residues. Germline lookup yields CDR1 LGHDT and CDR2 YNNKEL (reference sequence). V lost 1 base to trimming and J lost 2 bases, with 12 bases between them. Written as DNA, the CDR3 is TGTGCCAGCAGCCAAGCCGGATCTAGCGCCTACGAGCAGTACTTC. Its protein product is CASSQAGSSAYEQYF.

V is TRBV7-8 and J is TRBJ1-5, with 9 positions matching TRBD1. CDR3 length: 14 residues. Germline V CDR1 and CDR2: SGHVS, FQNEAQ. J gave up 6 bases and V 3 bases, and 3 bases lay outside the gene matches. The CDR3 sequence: CASSLGDRAQPQHF. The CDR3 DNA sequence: TGTGCCAGCAGCTTGGGGGACAGGGCTCAGCCCCAGCATTTT.

The CDR3 DNA is TGTGCCAGTAGACGGACATTAAATAATTCACCCCTCCACTTT. It is translated as CASRRTLNNSPLHF. The rearrangement links TRBV19 to TRBJ1-6, with D possibly TRBD1 on 5 matching bases. The CDR3 covers 14 residues. Germline assignment: CDR1 LNHDA and CDR2 SQIVND (reference sequence). Trimming stripped 6 bases from V and 5 bases from J, with 11 bases between.

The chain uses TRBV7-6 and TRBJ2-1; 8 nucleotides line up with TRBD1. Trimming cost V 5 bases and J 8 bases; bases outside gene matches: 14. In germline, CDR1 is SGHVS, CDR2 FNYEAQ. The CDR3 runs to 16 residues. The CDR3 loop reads CASSLRSGGVNYEQFF. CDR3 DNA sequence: TGTGCCAGCAGCCTTCGGTCAGGGGGCGTCAATTATGAGCAGTTCTTC.

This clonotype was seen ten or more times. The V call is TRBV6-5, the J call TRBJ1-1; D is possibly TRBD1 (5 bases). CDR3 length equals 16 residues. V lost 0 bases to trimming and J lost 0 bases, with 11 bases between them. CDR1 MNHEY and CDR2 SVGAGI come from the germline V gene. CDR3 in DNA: TGTGCCAGCAGTTACTCGAGGGGCCCCATGAACACTGAAGCTTTCTTT. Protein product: CASSYSRGPMNTEAFF.

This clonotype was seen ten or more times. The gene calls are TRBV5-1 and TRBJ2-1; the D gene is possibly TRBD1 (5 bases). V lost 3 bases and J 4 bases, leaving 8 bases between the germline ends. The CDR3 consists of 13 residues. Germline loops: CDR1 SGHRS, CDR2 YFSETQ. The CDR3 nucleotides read TGCGCCAGCAGCTCCGCAGGGTACAATGAGCAGTTCTTC. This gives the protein CASSSAGYNEQFF.